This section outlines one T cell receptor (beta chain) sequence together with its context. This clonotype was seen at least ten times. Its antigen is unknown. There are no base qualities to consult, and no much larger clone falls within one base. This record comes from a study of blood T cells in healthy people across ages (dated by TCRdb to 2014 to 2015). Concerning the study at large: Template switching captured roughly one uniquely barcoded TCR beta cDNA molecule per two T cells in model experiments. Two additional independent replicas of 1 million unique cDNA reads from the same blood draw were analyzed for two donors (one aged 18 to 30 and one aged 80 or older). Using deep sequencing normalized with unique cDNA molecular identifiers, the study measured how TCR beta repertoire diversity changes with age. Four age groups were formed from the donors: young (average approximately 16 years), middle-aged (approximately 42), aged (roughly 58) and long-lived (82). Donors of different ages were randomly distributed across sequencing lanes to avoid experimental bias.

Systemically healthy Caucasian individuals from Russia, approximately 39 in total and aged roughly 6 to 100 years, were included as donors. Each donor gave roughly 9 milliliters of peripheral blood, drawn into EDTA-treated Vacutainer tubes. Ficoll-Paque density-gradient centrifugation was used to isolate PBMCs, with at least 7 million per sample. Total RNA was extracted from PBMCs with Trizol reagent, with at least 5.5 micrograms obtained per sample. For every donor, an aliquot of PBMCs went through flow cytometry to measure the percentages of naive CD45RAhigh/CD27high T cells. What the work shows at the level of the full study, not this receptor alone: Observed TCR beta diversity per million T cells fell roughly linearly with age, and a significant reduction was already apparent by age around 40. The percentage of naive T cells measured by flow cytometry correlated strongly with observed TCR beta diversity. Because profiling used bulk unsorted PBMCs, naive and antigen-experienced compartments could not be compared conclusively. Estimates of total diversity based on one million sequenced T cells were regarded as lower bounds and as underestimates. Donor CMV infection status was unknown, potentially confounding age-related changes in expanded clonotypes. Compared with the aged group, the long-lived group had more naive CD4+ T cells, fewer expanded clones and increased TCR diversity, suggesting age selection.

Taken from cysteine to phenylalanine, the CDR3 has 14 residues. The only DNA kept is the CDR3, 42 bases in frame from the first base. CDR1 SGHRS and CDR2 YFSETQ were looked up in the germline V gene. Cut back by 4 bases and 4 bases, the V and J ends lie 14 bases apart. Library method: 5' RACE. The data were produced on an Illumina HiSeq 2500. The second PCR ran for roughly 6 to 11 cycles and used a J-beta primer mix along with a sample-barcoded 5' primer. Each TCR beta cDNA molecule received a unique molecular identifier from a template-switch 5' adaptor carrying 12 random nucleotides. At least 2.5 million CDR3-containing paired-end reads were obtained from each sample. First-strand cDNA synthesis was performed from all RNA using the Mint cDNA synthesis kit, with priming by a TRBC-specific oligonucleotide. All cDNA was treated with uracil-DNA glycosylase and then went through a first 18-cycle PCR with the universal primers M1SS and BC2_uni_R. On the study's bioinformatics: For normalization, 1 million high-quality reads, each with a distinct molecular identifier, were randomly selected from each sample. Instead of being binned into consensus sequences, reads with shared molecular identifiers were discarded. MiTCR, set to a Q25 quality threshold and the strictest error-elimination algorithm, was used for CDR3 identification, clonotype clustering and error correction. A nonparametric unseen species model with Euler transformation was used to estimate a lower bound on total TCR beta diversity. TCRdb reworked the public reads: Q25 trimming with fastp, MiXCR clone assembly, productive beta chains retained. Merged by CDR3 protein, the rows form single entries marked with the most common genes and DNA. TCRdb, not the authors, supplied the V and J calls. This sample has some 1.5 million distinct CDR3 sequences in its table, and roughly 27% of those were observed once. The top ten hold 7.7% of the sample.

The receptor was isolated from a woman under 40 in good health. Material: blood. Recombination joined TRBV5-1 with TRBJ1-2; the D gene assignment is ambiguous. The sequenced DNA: TGCGCCAGCAGCCTCCTGACCGGAACCTATGGCTACACCTTC. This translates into CASSLLTGTYGYTF.